The 27 T cell receptor beta chains listed next were all sequenced from one sample in a study of blood T cell repertoires in COVID-19. TCRdb keeps only in-frame clones here, not all; method: immunoSEQ multiplex PCR. The profile shows fewer than 350,000 clones, around 81% of them singletons. The sequenced sample consisted of peripheral blood. Receptors originate from a woman aged 45-59 years with active or convalescent COVID-19.

The rearrangement joins TRBV7-3 to TRBJ1-5; 7 bases match TRBD1. The CDR3 has 17 residues. Germline values: CDR1 SGHTA, CDR2 FQGTGA. V lost 7 bases to trimming and J lost 1 base; unmatched junction nucleotides: 13. CDR3 DNA sequence: TGTGCCAGCACGGTAAGACAGGGAGAGTTAAGCAATCAGCCCCAGCATTTT. Its translation: CASTVRQGELSNQPQHF.

The table lists this clone with a few counts. This chain uses TRBV4-1 with TRBJ2-1, with 13 bases fitting TRBD2. CDR1 is MGHRA and CDR2 is YSYEKL in the germline V gene. The CDR3 extends over 17 amino acids. V shed 4 bases, J shed 6 bases, and the junction held 9 bases outside the gene matches. CDR3 DNA: TGCGCCAGCAGCCGAGGAGGACTAGCGGGAGTCTTCAATGAGCAGTTCTTC. As protein: CASSRGGLAGVFNEQFF.

The V gene is TRBV6-5, the J gene TRBJ2-7, with 8 positions matching TRBD2. V gave up 7 bases and J gave up 4 bases; unmatched junction bases: 9. From germline, CDR1 is MNHEY and CDR2 SVGAGI. The CDR3 length is 14 residues. The CDR3 DNA is TGTGCCAGCAATCCTCTGGCGGGAGGTTACGAGCAGTACTTC. Its protein is CASNPLAGGYEQYF.

The chain is built from TRBV19 and TRBJ2-2; the D gene is possibly TRBD1 (5 bases). The CDR3 sequence is 14 residues long. The V gene's germline CDR1 is LNHDA and CDR2 SQIVND (reference sequence). Trimming took 9 bases from V and 1 from J, leaving 12 bases between them. The CDR3 nucleotides are TGTGCCAGCAGGGAAAAGGGGAACACCGGGGAGCTGTTTTTT. As protein: CASREKGNTGELFF.

This sequence joins TRBV10-3 and TRBJ2-3, with D possibly TRBD2 on 6 matching bases. CDR3 size: 15 residues. CDR1 ENHRY and CDR2 SYGVKD come from the germline V gene. The V end was cut by 7 bases, the J end by 0 bases, with 14 bases between. CDR3: CAIKGTAFSTDTQYF. DNA for the CDR3: TGTGCCATCAAGGGGACTGCCTTTAGCACAGATACGCAGTATTTT.

V usage is TRBV7-2 and J usage is TRBJ2-7; 10 bases align to TRBD2. CDR1 SGHTA and CDR2 FQGNSA come from the germline V gene. The junction had 15 bases not matched to a gene; V was cut back by 5 bases and J by 5 bases. CDR3 size: 17 residues. The DNA for the CDR3 is TGTGCCAGCAGCGCGCCTAGCGGGAGTTTCCCCCCAAACGAGCAGTACTTC. Translation: CASSAPSGSFPPNEQYF.

This chain uses TRBV28 with TRBJ1-2, with D possibly being TRBD1 (6 bases). CDR1 MDHEN and CDR2 SYDVKM come from the germline V gene. V lost 6 bases, J lost 2 bases, and 10 bases lay in between. This CDR3 is built from 13 residues. In DNA, the CDR3 is TGTGCCAGCAGACAGGGTGGCAACTATGGCTACACCTTC. Residues: CASRQGGNYGYTF.

The chain has TRBV6-2 or TRBV6-3 and TRBJ2-4, with TRBD1 matching 9 bases. The CDR3 is 15 amino acids. V dropped 5 bases and J dropped 8; count of bases not matched to a gene: 10. Germline V gene lookup returns CDR1 MNHEY and CDR2 SVGEGT. For the CDR3, the DNA is TGTGCCAGCAGTCCCACCCGGGACAGGGCTCACATTCAGTACTTC. This translates into CASSPTRDRAHIQYF.

This clone was recorded only once. The rearrangement links TRBV19 to TRBJ2-3; 7 positions match TRBD2. Germline V CDR1 and CDR2: LNHDA, SQIVND (reference sequence). The CDR3 spans 14 residues. Unmatched junction bases numbered 8, after V lost 5 bases and J lost 6 bases. In nucleotides, the CDR3 is TGTGCCAGTAGTGTGACTAGCATATACGATACGCAGTATTTT. Protein: CASSVTSIYDTQYF.

Points on this clone: Sequence at one end of the junction differs from germline and may be a read error. The V call is TRBV7-2, the J call TRBJ1-2, with 11 bases fitting TRBD1. The germline V gene encodes CDR1 SGHTA and CDR2 FQGNSA. The CDR3 totals 14 residues. Here the CDR3 DNA reads TGTGCCACCAGCACGGGACAGGGGGTTCGTGGCTACACCTTC. It translates to CATSTGQGVRGYTF.

The table lists this clone with a few counts. This rearrangement joins TRBV4-2 to TRBJ1-6; D call uncertain. The germline V gene encodes CDR1 LGHNA and CDR2 YNFKEQ. The CDR3 loop spans 15 amino acids. V lost 3 bases, J lost 4 bases, and 10 bases lay in between. The CDR3 region has the DNA TGTGCCAGCAGCCAGGCACTGACATATAATTCACCCCTCCACTTT. It translates to CASSQALTYNSPLHF.

This clone was observed a handful of times. V usage is TRBV28 and J usage is TRBJ2-7, with D maybe TRBD1 (5 bases). CDR3 length: 13 amino acids. The V end was cut by 1 base, the J end by 12 bases, with 16 bases between. From germline, CDR1 is MDHEN and CDR2 SYDVKM. The CDR3 bases are TGTGCCAGCAGTTTATATACAGGACCCGGACCGTACTTC. Translated: CASSLYTGPGPYF. The whole variable domain, filled in from reference TRBV28 and TRBJ2-7, reads DVKVTQSSRYLVKRTGEKVFLECVQDMDHENMFWYRQDPGLGLRLIYFSYDVKMKEKGDIPEGYSVSREKKERFSLILESASTNQTSMYLCASSLYTGPGPYFGPGTRLTVT.

The rearrangement links TRBV15 to TRBJ2-3; TRBD2 matches at 7 bases. CDR3 length: 13 residues. Per the germline V gene, CDR1 is LNHNV and CDR2 is YYDKDF (reference sequence). J gave up 10 bases and V 4 bases, and 8 bases lay outside the gene matches. CDR3 nucleotide sequence: TGTGCCACCAGCATTTTAGGACTAGGCGCGCAGTATTTT. Translated: CATSILGLGAQYF.

This clone was counted a few times. V and J are TRBV25-1 and TRBJ1-2; D is unresolved. Germline V gene sequence: CDR1 MGHDK, CDR2 SYGVNS. The V end was cut by 0 bases, the J end by 6 bases, with 17 bases between. The CDR3 runs 16 residues. CDR3 protein: CASSEYQTSSDHGYTF. Here the CDR3 DNA reads TGTGCCAGCAGTGAATATCAGACTAGCTCGGACCATGGCTACACCTTC.

The gene calls are TRBV4-1 and TRBJ2-1; 7 positions match TRBD2. CDR1 is MGHRA, CDR2 YSYEKL, per germline. The CDR3 sequence is 16 residues long. V shed 1 base, J shed 9 bases, and the junction held 12 bases outside the gene matches. CDR3 nucleotides: TGCGCCAGCAGCCAAGTCGGAGGGAGGGTGGGGTTTGAGCAGTTCTTC. The encoded protein is CASSQVGGRVGFEQFF.

The chain combines TRBV19 with TRBJ1-6, with D tentatively TRBD1 (6 bases). The V gene lost 5 bases and the J gene lost 4 bases, with 15 bases spanning the gap. This CDR3 is built from 16 residues. Germline V CDR1 and CDR2: LNHDA, SQIVND (reference sequence). The CDR3 nucleotides are TGTGCCAGTAGTTTCCGGGGGGGGCGATATAATTCACCCCTCCACTTT. It translates to CASSFRGGRYNSPLHF.

The rearrangement uses TRBV6-1 and TRBJ1-5; tentative D call: TRBD1 (5 bases). The CDR3 length is 14 residues. Trimming took 0 bases from V and 7 from J, leaving 10 bases between them. CDR1 MNHNS and CDR2 SASEGT come from the germline V gene. The CDR3 DNA is TGTGCCAGCAGTGAAGCGGGGGGGTCCCAGCCCCAGCATTTT. Amino acid sequence: CASSEAGGSQPQHF.

In its sample, this clone was seen once. The V gene is TRBV2, the J gene TRBJ2-7; no definite D call. This CDR3 contains 14 residues. The germline gives CDR1 SNHLY, CDR2 FYNNEI. The V and J ends lost 1 base and 3 bases respectively, with 10 bases between them. The DNA for the CDR3 is TGTGCCAGCAGTGAAGACAGCCCAGTCTACGAGCAGTACTTC. Its translation is CASSEDSPVYEQYF. Looking up the rest from reference TRBV2 and TRBJ2-7 gives the full variable domain: EPEVTQTPSHQVTQMGQEVILRCVPISNHLYFYWYRQILGQKVEFLVSFYNNEISEKSEIFDDQFSVERPDGSNFTLKIRSTKLEDSAMYFCASSEDSPVYEQYFGPGTRLTVT.

The rearrangement uses TRBV7-9 and TRBJ2-1, with 10 bases fitting TRBD1. Germline V lookup: CDR1 SEHNR, CDR2 FQNEAQ (reference sequence). With V trimmed by 5 bases and J by 6 bases, 16 bases remained unmatched. The length of the CDR3 is 18 residues. The CDR3 sequence is CASSPRVGDRGILNEQFF. In DNA form, the CDR3 reads TGTGCCAGCAGCCCCAGGGTGGGGGACAGGGGTATACTCAATGAGCAGTTCTTC.

The chain couples TRBV10-3 to TRBJ2-1, with 12 bases identical to TRBD2. Unmatched junction bases numbered 3, after V lost 3 bases and J lost 0 bases. Germline assignment: CDR1 ENHRY and CDR2 SYGVKD. There are 17 residues in the CDR3. CDR3 sequence reads: CAISEGLAGLSYNEQFF. DNA for the CDR3: TGTGCCATCAGTGAAGGACTAGCGGGACTCTCCTACAATGAGCAGTTCTTC.

The rearrangement joins TRBV7-9 to TRBJ1-1; TRBD1 matches 11 bases. With V trimmed by 5 bases and J by 7 bases, 9 bases remained unmatched. Germline V CDR1 and CDR2: SEHNR, FQNEAQ (reference sequence). The CDR3 length is 15 residues. CDR3 residues: CASSQFGTGGGEAFF. CDR3 nucleotide sequence: TGTGCCAGCAGCCAGTTTGGGACAGGGGGAGGTGAAGCTTTCTTT.

The chain recombines TRBV5-1 with TRBJ2-2, with 10 positions matching TRBD2. J gave up 4 bases and V 0 bases, and 6 bases lay outside the gene matches. The CDR3 extends over 17 amino acids. Per the germline V gene, CDR1 is SGHRS and CDR2 is YFSETQ. CDR3 loop: CASSLVGLAAPTGELFF. The CDR3 region has the DNA TGCGCCAGCAGCTTGGTCGGACTAGCGGCCCCCACCGGGGAGCTGTTTTTT.

The sample holds a few counts of this clone. The chain is built from TRBV5-4 and TRBJ2-3, with D hard to call. The CDR3 loop spans 14 amino acids. V was cut by 0 bases and J by 1 base, with 6 bases left in between. Per the germline V gene, CDR1 is SGHNT and CDR2 is YYREEE (reference sequence). The CDR3 coding sequence is TGTGCCAGCAGCTTGGACAGTCGCACAGATACGCAGTATTTT. Protein product: CASSLDSRTDTQYF. Looking up the rest from reference TRBV5-4 and TRBJ2-3 gives the full variable domain: ETGVTQSPTHLIKTRGQQVTLRCSSQSGHNTVSWYQQALGQGPQFIFQYYREEENGRGNFPPRFSGLQFPNYSSELNVNALELDDSALYLCASSLDSRTDTQYFGPGTRLTVL.

Regarding this clone: One junction end does not reproduce the germline sequence, and a read error may be involved. CDR3 loop: CASSNPGHLNF. DNA for the CDR3: TGTGCCAGCAGCAACCCGGGACACCTTAACTTC. This chain connects TRBV7-6 to TRBJ2-5, with D perhaps TRBD1 (6 bases). Per the germline V gene, CDR1 is SGHVS and CDR2 is FNYEAQ. The CDR3 spans 11 residues.

This chain joins TRBV28 and TRBJ2-7; 11 bases align to TRBD2. The V segment lost 4 bases and the J segment 6 bases; nucleotides outside the gene matches: 8. The germline V gene has CDR1 MDHEN and CDR2 SYDVKM. The CDR3 has 15 amino acids. The CDR3 loop reads CASSSSGRRSGEQYF. In DNA, the CDR3 is TGTGCCAGCAGTTCTAGCGGGAGGCGGAGTGGCGAGCAGTACTTC.

The chain employs TRBV6-6 and TRBJ1-3, with D unclear. The V gene lost 2 bases and the J gene lost 4 bases, with 15 bases spanning the gap. This CDR3 is 16 amino acids long. Germline lookup yields CDR1 MNHNY and CDR2 SVGAGI (reference sequence). The CDR3 DNA reads TGTGCCAGCAGTTACCCCCCACTCCCGGTCGGAAACACCATATATTTT. Amino acids: CASSYPPLPVGNTIYF.

Written as DNA, the CDR3 is TGTGCCAGCAGCTTAAATAGGTTGGGGGCTGGAATGAACACTGAAGCTTTCTTT. Amino acids: CASSLNRLGAGMNTEAFF. The chain uses TRBV7-2 and TRBJ1-1; tentatively, D is TRBD1 (6 bases). The germline V and J ends were trimmed by 2 bases and 0 bases, with 19 bases remaining between them. The CDR3 sequence is 18 residues long. Germline V CDR1 and CDR2: SGHTA, FQGNSA.